This TCR beta chain was sequenced for a study of blood T cell repertoires in COVID-19. Study as a whole: COVID-19 samples collected from the United States, Italy and Spain covered acute and convalescent phases. T cells, B-cell-depleted T cells, or PBMCs provided the cDNA or gDNA that served as material.

This table comes from immunoSEQ multiplex PCR, and its TCRdb copy is limited to in-frame clones, with some not included. This table has roughly 270,000 clones, roughly 85% appearing once. CDR1 is MDHEN and CDR2 is SYDVKM in the germline V gene. The CDR3 covers 13 residues. The V end lost 2 bases, the J end lost 8 bases, and 10 bases lay between the germline ends. The material sequenced was peripheral blood. The chain uses TRBV28 and TRBJ2-1; D is perhaps TRBD2 (6 bases). This sequence was found in a man aged 50 to 60 with active or convalescent COVID-19. CDR3 in amino acids: CASSLEAGYEQFF. The CDR3 DNA reads as TGTGCCAGCAGTTTAGAAGCGGGCTATGAGCAGTTCTTC. Drawing the rest from reference TRBV28 and TRBJ2-1, the complete variable domain is DVKVTQSSRYLVKRTGEKVFLECVQDMDHENMFWYRQDPGLGLRLIYFSYDVKMKEKGDIPEGYSVSREKKERFSLILESASTNQTSMYLCASSLEAGYEQFFGPGTRLTVL.